Detailed here is one TCR beta chain. CDR1 LGHNA and CDR2 YSLEER come from the germline V gene. The ends lost 0 bases at V and 6 bases at J; junction bases unmatched: 7. There are 15 residues in the CDR3. The sample comes from a study of blood T cell repertoires in COVID-19. Whole-study context: PBMCs, B-cell-depleted T cells, or T cells were the source of the cDNA or gDNA that made up the material.

Measured with immunoSEQ multiplex PCR; TCRdb has only the in-frame clones, and not every one. The data show about 69,000 clones, 60% to 85% seen once. The sequence was collected from a man aged 60 to 69 with acute or convalescent COVID-19. This chain connects TRBV4-3 to TRBJ2-5; TRBD2 matches at 7 bases. The sample taken for sequencing was peripheral blood. The DNA of the CDR3 is TGCGCCAGCAGCCAAGAAGTTTCGGGGGGAAAGACCCAGTACTTC. Protein: CASSQEVSGGKTQYF.